These 10 T cell receptor beta chains share one sample of origin, sequenced in a study of memory CD8 T cells in hepatitis C reinfection. Produced via immunoSEQ multiplex PCR; TCRdb's table is partial and in-frame only. The data hold approximately 50,000 clones, with approximately 89% observed a single time. Time point here: pre-reinfection, 55 to 20 weeks before reinfection detection. No in vitro expansion preceded TCR sequencing of the sorted cells. The sequencing sample was made of naive CD8+ T cells sorted from blood. The source of these receptors is a man between 18 and 29 years old with hepatitis C virus infection.

The chain joins TRBV7-2 to TRBJ1-2; no clear D gene. The CDR3 extends over 15 amino acids. V was trimmed by 5 bases and J by 3 bases, leaving 16 bases between them. In germline, CDR1 is SGHTA, CDR2 FQGNSA. The CDR3 DNA sequence: TGTGCCAGCAGCGGTCATTCCGCGGGTTACTATGGCTACACCTTC. As protein: CASSGHSAGYYGYTF.

This chain connects TRBV4-3 to TRBJ2-6; TRBD2 agrees at 8 bases. V trimming: 7 bases; J trimming: 0 bases; junction bases outside the gene matches: 5. Germline-derived CDR1 and CDR2 are LGHNA and YSLEER. CDR3 length: 16 amino acids. CDR3 region: CASTPGGGSGANVLTF. CDR3 nucleotides: TGCGCCAGCACACCGGGGGGGGGCTCTGGGGCCAACGTCCTGACTTTC.

The rearrangement uses TRBV6-5 and TRBJ2-1; perhaps TRBD2 as D (6 bases). Germline assignment: CDR1 MNHEY and CDR2 SVGAGI. The CDR3 has 11 amino acids. V shed 8 bases and J shed 9 bases, with 11 bases lying between them. CDR3 loop: CASVRGGEQFF. For the CDR3, the DNA is TGTGCCAGCGTACGGGGAGGTGAGCAGTTCTTC.

The rearrangement joins TRBV27 to TRBJ1-2, with TRBD1 matching 7 bases. Germline assignment: CDR1 MNHEY and CDR2 SMNVEV (reference sequence). This CDR3 comprises 18 residues. V shed 1 base and J 1 base; nucleotides not matched to a gene: 12. The CDR3 loop is CASSLFPPAGGFNYGYTF. CDR3 nucleotide sequence: TGTGCCAGCAGTTTATTCCCCCCGGCAGGGGGTTTTAACTATGGCTACACCTTC.

The rearrangement links TRBV7-2 to TRBJ1-5; unclear D gene. V gave up 5 bases and J gave up 0 bases, with 14 bases separating them. The germline V gene has CDR1 SGHTA and CDR2 FQGNSA. The length of the CDR3 is 16 residues. This CDR3 reads CASSPWGGFSNQPQHF. The CDR3 nucleotides are TGTGCCAGCAGCCCCTGGGGAGGCTTTAGCAATCAGCCCCAGCATTTT. The full variable domain, rest sourced from reference TRBV7-2 and TRBJ1-5, is GAGVSQSPSNKVTEKGKDVELRCDPISGHTALYWYRQSLGQGLEFLIYFQGNSAPDKSGLPSDRFSAERTGGSVSTLTIQRTQQEDSAVYLCASSPWGGFSNQPQHFGDGTRLSIL.

This sequence joins TRBV5-5 and TRBJ2-3; D might be TRBD1 (5 bases). This CDR3 comprises 14 residues. Germline values: CDR1 SGHKS, CDR2 YYEKEE (reference sequence). Trimming took 7 bases from V and 1 from J, leaving 13 bases between them. The CDR3: CASPSSTGTDTQYF. CDR3 bases: TGTGCCAGCCCTTCTTCGACAGGCACAGATACGCAGTATTTT.

Of note for this clone: Within the sample, other DNA sequences also encode this same CDR3. This chain links TRBV27 with TRBJ2-3; 7 nucleotides match TRBD2. Losses at the gene ends were 9 bases for V and 0 bases for J; bases not matched to a gene: 18. CDR1 and CDR2 (germline): MNHEY, SMNVEV (reference sequence). The CDR3 contains 18 residues. The CDR3: CASSPLAGDVPSTDTQYF. The CDR3 nucleotides are TGTGCCAGTAGTCCTTTGGCGGGGGACGTCCCGAGCACAGATACGCAGTATTTT.

For this clone: The junction departs from germline at one end; a sequencing error may be responsible. This specimen includes other DNA sequences encoding the same CDR3. This chain joins TRBV19 and TRBJ2-7; D uncertain. Germline assignment: CDR1 LNHDA and CDR2 SQIVND (reference sequence). The CDR3 is made up of 13 amino acids. The CDR3 here is CASSMYSTYEQYF. CDR3 DNA: TGTGCCAGCAGTATGTACAGCACCTACGAGCAGTACTTC.

The chain joins TRBV6-5 to TRBJ2-1; no clear D. Germline assignment: CDR1 MNHEY and CDR2 SVGAGI. V lost 7 bases to trimming and J lost 5 bases, with 12 bases between them. This CDR3 has 13 residues. CDR3 bases: TGTGCCAGCATGCCCGACTCAGACAATGAGCAGTTCTTC. Its protein product is CASMPDSDNEQFF.

The gene calls are TRBV29-1 and TRBJ2-2, with 7 bases fitting TRBD1. The J segment lost 1 base and the V segment lost 6 bases, leaving 2 bases of the junction unmatched. CDR3 length: 13 residues. Germline CDR1 reads SQVTM; CDR2 reads ANQGSEA. The CDR3 nucleotides are TGCAGCGTCGGGACAGTGAACACCGGGGAGCTGTTTTTT. Translating gives CSVGTVNTGELFF.